The 20 T cell receptor beta chains below were found in one sample sequenced in a study of control samples from healthy donors and cancer patients. The protocol was immunoSEQ multiplex PCR, while the TCRdb copy is restricted to in-frame clones and leaves out a portion. The repertoire consists of around 110,000 clones, with about 88% occurring once and the leading ten covering approximately 2.3%. Sequenced material: blood. The receptor source for this set is a woman aged 70-85 years in good health.

The rearrangement links TRBV2 to TRBJ2-3; D is undetermined. Germline CDR1 is SNHLY and CDR2 is FYNNEI. The V and J ends lost 7 bases and 0 bases respectively, with 14 bases between them. CDR3 length: 15 amino acids. CDR3 nucleotide sequence: TGTGCCAGCACCCCCCGACTCTCCAGCACAGATACGCAGTATTTT. This encodes CASTPRLSSTDTQYF.

The V and J genes are TRBV6-5 and TRBJ1-1; D is uncertain. CDR1 and CDR2 from the germline V gene are MNHEY and SVGAGI. The CDR3 is 13 residues long. V was pared by 7 bases and J by 0 bases, with 9 bases between. The CDR3 DNA reads as TGTGCCAGCACCCTGACGGTGAACACTGAAGCTTTCTTT. Residues: CASTLTVNTEAFF.

This chain joins TRBV5-1 and TRBJ2-5; perhaps TRBD2 as D (5 bases). CDR3 length: 15 residues. V lost 0 bases to trimming and J lost 5 bases, with 14 bases between them. The germline V gene encodes CDR1 SGHRS and CDR2 YFSETQ. In DNA, the CDR3 is TGCGCCAGCAGCTTGGTACCCGAGAGGGCGGAGACCCAGTACTTC. This translates into CASSLVPERAETQYF. Complete variable domain (other parts from reference TRBV5-1 and TRBJ2-5): KAGVTQTPRYLIKTRGQQVTLSCSPISGHRSVSWYQQTPGQGLQFLFEYFSETQRNKGNFPGRFSGRQFSNSRSEMNVSTLELGDSALYLCASSLVPERAETQYFGPGTRLLVL.

J is TRBJ1-2 and V is TRBV11-1; possibly TRBD1 for D (6 bases). The CDR3 contains 14 residues. Per the germline V gene, CDR1 is SGHAT and CDR2 is FQDESV (reference sequence). Trimming pared 3 bases from V and 4 bases from J, leaving 12 bases between. CDR3 amino acids: CASSFRGGSYGYTF. CDR3 in DNA: TGTGCCAGCAGCTTCCGGGGGGGCAGCTATGGCTACACCTTC.

The rearrangement uses TRBV5-1 and TRBJ1-1; 12 nucleotides align to TRBD1. In germline, CDR1 is SGHRS, CDR2 YFSETQ. The CDR3 is 16 amino acids. V trimming: 7 bases; J trimming: 0 bases; junction bases outside the gene matches: 7. The CDR3 here is CASAPGTGGVNTEAFF. The CDR3 DNA sequence: TGCGCCAGCGCTCCCGGGACAGGGGGCGTGAACACTGAAGCTTTCTTT. Looking up the rest from reference TRBV5-1 and TRBJ1-1 gives the full variable domain: KAGVTQTPRYLIKTRGQQVTLSCSPISGHRSVSWYQQTPGQGLQFLFEYFSETQRNKGNFPGRFSGRQFSNSRSEMNVSTLELGDSALYLCASAPGTGGVNTEAFFGQGTRLTVV.

CDR3 in DNA: TGTGCCAGCAGGCGACAGGGTTCTTCAGATACGCAGTATTTT. Amino acids: CASRRQGSSDTQYF. The chain uses TRBV6-5 and TRBJ2-3, with TRBD1 matching over 7 bases. There are 14 residues in the CDR3. The V gene end was trimmed by 6 bases and the J gene end by 4 bases; junction bases not matched to a gene: 7. Germline CDR1 reads MNHEY; CDR2 reads SVGAGI.

This clone was seen only once. The chain has TRBV3-1 (or the pseudogene TRBV3-2) and TRBJ1-2, with a tentative D call TRBD1 (5 bases). CDR3 length: 18 amino acids. CDR1 and CDR2 (germline): LGHDT, YNNKEL (reference sequence). Trimming removed 2 bases from V and 2 bases from J, with 21 bases in between. The CDR3 nucleotides read TGTGCCAGCAGCCAAAGGCCCCAGGGAGTCATCCGAAACTATGGCTACACCTTC. As protein: CASSQRPQGVIRNYGYTF.

The J gene is TRBJ1-1, the V gene TRBV27; the D gene is possibly TRBD1 (5 bases). CDR3 length: 15 residues. CDR1 and CDR2 from the germline V gene are MNHEY and SMNVEV (reference sequence). Between the trimmed V and J ends, which lost 4 bases and 4 bases, there was a span of 16 bases. The CDR3 region is CASSSGRRRGTEAFF. The CDR3 nucleotides read TGTGCCAGCAGTTCCGGACGCCGTAGGGGCACTGAAGCTTTCTTT.

The chain recombines TRBV4-1 with TRBJ2-4, with 11 bases identical to TRBD1. Germline loops: CDR1 MGHRA, CDR2 YSYEKL. The J segment lost 6 bases and the V segment lost 0 bases, leaving 7 bases of the junction unmatched. The CDR3 is 17 residues long. Here the CDR3 DNA reads TGCGCCAGCAGCCAAGAGGGGCGGACAGGGGGCAGAAACATTCAGTACTTC. Residues: CASSQEGRTGGRNIQYF.

The CDR3 DNA sequence: TGTGCCAGCAGCTATTTTGGGGGAAACTATGGCTACACCTTC. Residues: CASSYFGGNYGYTF. J is TRBJ1-2 and V is TRBV5-6, with D possibly matching TRBD1 (5 bases). This CDR3 is built from 14 residues. Per germline, CDR1 SGHDT and CDR2 YYEEEE. The V end was cut by 3 bases, the J end by 2 bases, with 11 bases between.

This clone has just a few counts. This specimen includes other DNA sequences encoding the same CDR3. The gene calls are TRBV27 and TRBJ1-1, with D possibly TRBD1 on 5 matching bases. Trimming removed 0 bases at V and 5 bases at J, with 13 bases between. The CDR3 contains 15 residues. Germline lookup yields CDR1 MNHEY and CDR2 SMNVEV (reference sequence). CDR3 protein: CASSLSIGGETEAFF. CDR3 DNA: TGTGCCAGCAGTTTATCGATTGGGGGGGAGACTGAAGCTTTCTTT.

A word on this clone: This sample includes further DNA sequences coding for the same CDR3. The chain couples TRBV6-1 to TRBJ1-3; tentatively, D is TRBD1 (5 bases). V was trimmed by 4 bases and J by 2 bases, leaving 15 bases between them. The CDR3 extends over 16 amino acids. Per germline, CDR1 MNHNS and CDR2 SASEGT. This chain's CDR3 is CASSVGQGRAGNTIYF. CDR3 sequence (DNA): TGTGCCAGCAGTGTGGGGCAGGGCAGGGCTGGAAACACCATATATTTT.

V gene TRBV27 combines with J gene TRBJ2-5, with D perhaps TRBD1 (5 bases). Per the germline V gene, CDR1 is MNHEY and CDR2 is SMNVEV (reference sequence). Trimming took 5 bases from V and 1 from J, leaving 11 bases between them. This CDR3 contains 14 residues. The CDR3 nucleotides read TGTGCCAGCAGTCCGTACAGGCTCCAAGAGACCCAGTACTTC. Residues: CASSPYRLQETQYF.

The rearrangement joins TRBV27 to TRBJ2-5, with D tentatively TRBD1 (5 bases). The CDR3 length is 12 residues. Trimming stripped 5 bases from V and 7 bases from J, with 11 bases between. CDR1 is MNHEY and CDR2 is SMNVEV in the germline V gene (reference sequence). The CDR3 DNA sequence: TGTGCCAGCAGTCCCTATAGGGGGACCCAGTACTTC. Translation: CASSPYRGTQYF.

V and J are TRBV5-1 and TRBJ2-5; 14 positions agree with TRBD2. Trimming at V came to 4 bases and at J to 5 bases, leaving 10 bases not matched to a gene. The V gene's germline CDR1 is SGHRS and CDR2 YFSETQ. The CDR3 loop spans 17 amino acids. This chain's CDR3 is CASSTRSGTSGGETQYF. CDR3 in DNA: TGCGCCAGCAGCACGCGGTCCGGGACTAGCGGGGGTGAGACCCAGTACTTC.

The rearrangement joins TRBV7-3 to TRBJ1-5; D is uncertain. This CDR3 is built from 13 residues. Germline lookup yields CDR1 SGHTA and CDR2 FQGTGA. Trimming shortened V by 5 bases and J by 3 bases, and 8 bases separated the two germline ends. The CDR3 protein is CASSKELNQPQHF. CDR3 nucleotide sequence: TGTGCCAGCAGCAAGGAACTCAATCAGCCCCAGCATTTT.

The chain combines TRBV11-3 with TRBJ1-5; a possible D gene is TRBD1 (5 bases). V dropped 7 bases and J dropped 7 bases, with 14 bases sitting between them. CDR1 is SGHNT and CDR2 is YENEEA in the germline V gene. CDR3 length: 13 residues. For the CDR3, the DNA is TGTGCCAGCACCTCTGCGTGGGGCCAGCCCCAGCATTTT. This sequence encodes CASTSAWGQPQHF. The full variable domain, rest sourced from reference TRBV11-3 and TRBJ1-5, is EAGVVQSPRYKIIEKKQPVAFWCNPISGHNTLYWYLQNLGQGPELLIRYENEEAVDDSQLPKDRFSAERLKGVDSTLKIQPAELGDSAVYLCASTSAWGQPQHFGDGTRLSIL.

J is TRBJ1-2 and V is TRBV15, with unresolved D. The germline V and J ends were trimmed by 5 bases and 0 bases, with 13 bases remaining between them. The germline V gene encodes CDR1 LNHNV and CDR2 YYDKDF (reference sequence). The CDR3 loop spans 15 amino acids. The CDR3 loop reads CATSGPVGTNYGYTF. The CDR3, as DNA: TGTGCCACCAGCGGTCCAGTGGGGACTAACTATGGCTACACCTTC.

This chain connects TRBV2 to TRBJ1-6; the match to TRBD1 covers 8 bases. V was pared by 8 bases and J by 10 bases, with 4 bases of the junction left unmatched. The CDR3 has 12 residues. CDR1 is SNHLY and CDR2 is FYNNEI in the germline V gene. The CDR3 nucleotides read TGTGCCAGCGGACAGGGTTGGTCACCCCTCCACTTT. Residues: CASGQGWSPLHF.

There are a few counts of this clone. The rearrangement joins TRBV7-6 to TRBJ1-1; 10 nucleotides align to TRBD1. The germline CDR1 and CDR2 sequences are SGHVS and FNYEAQ. CDR3 length equals 14 residues. The junction had 7 bases not matched to a gene; V was cut back by 5 bases and J by 7 bases. The CDR3 sequence is CASSNPGQGFEAFF. The CDR3 nucleotides are TGTGCCAGCAGCAATCCGGGACAGGGGTTTGAAGCTTTCTTT. Using reference TRBV7-6 and TRBJ1-1 for the parts outside the CDR3, the full variable domain is GAGVSQSPRYKVTKRGQDVALRCDPISGHVSLYWYRQALGQGPEFLTYFNYEAQQDKSGLPNDRFSAERPEGSISTLTIQRTEQRDSAMYRCASSNPGQGFEAFFGQGTRLTVV.